These T cell receptor beta chains were read from a single sample in a study of regulatory T cells in long-lasting Graves disease. MiXCR, run by TCRdb on the multiplex PCR reads, gives a single entry per CDR3 protein. The data show fewer than 550,000 distinct CDR3 sequences, with 20% to 25% seen just once and 6.5% to 9% held by the top ten. Sample: peripheral blood mononuclear cells (PBMCs), taken when the disease was refractory, from a patient treated with antithyroid drugs. These receptors all come from a female donor with Graves disease. Each CDR3 is given with its conserved first and last residue. A D gene is named only where the DNA matches it firmly. Clone size is stated in some rows and not others, as once, few, many or a class when expanded.

TRBV9	TRBJ1-1	-	-	TGTGCCAGCAGCGGGGGGACATCTGAAGCTTTCTTT	CASSGGTSEAFF
TRBV12-3/TRBV12-4	TRBJ2-7	-	TRBD1	TGTGCCAGTATGGCCCGGGGACAGGGGGCAAGAGAGCAGTACTTC	CASMARGQGAREQYF
TRBV15	TRBJ1-6	-	TRBD1	TGTGCCACCAGCAGGGGCCCAGGGGGCAATTCACCCCTCCACTTT	CATSRGPGGNSPLHF
TRBV11-2	TRBJ1-2	many	-	TGTGCCAGCAGCTTAGTGTCCCTACGTGATGTCTATGGCTACACCTTC	CASSLVSLRDVYGYTF
TRBV7-2	TRBJ2-2	-	-	TGTGCCAGCAGCTTATATGTCGGGGCTCTAAGAAGGACCGGGGAGCTGTTTTTT	CASSLYVGALRRTGELFF
TRBV2	TRBJ2-2	many	TRBD1	TGTGCCAGCAGTGCAGGGGACAGTTCCGGGGAGCTGTTTTTT	CASSAGDSSGELFF
TRBV7-9	TRBJ2-2	-	-	TGTGCCAGCAGCTTAGTGGACCAGAACACCGGGGAGCTGTTTTTT	CASSLVDQNTGELFF
TRBV7-6	TRBJ2-1	-	-	TGTGCCAGCAGCGACGGGGTGTATGAGCAGTTCTTC	CASSDGVYEQFF
TRBV12-5	TRBJ2-2	-	-	TGTGCTAGTGGTTTGGTACTTCATAGACAGGGAGGGACCGGGGAGCTGTTTTTT	CASGLVLHRQGGTGELFF
TRBV4-1	TRBJ1-5	few	-	TGCGCCAGCAGCCAAGGGGTGCGTAGCAATCAGCCCCAGCATTTT	CASSQGVRSNQPQHF
TRBV20-1	TRBJ2-7	-	-	TGCAGTGTTGGGACCGGGGGACACGAGCAGTACTTC	CSVGTGGHEQYF
TRBV10-3	TRBJ2-7	-	-	TGTGCCATCAGTGGGGGTACGGCACGGACCTACGAGCAGTACTTC	CAISGGTARTYEQYF
TRBV20-1	TRBJ1-1	many	-	TGCAGTGCTTCCGTTGGGAGGAACACTGAAGCTTTCTTT	CSASVGRNTEAFF
TRBV10-3	TRBJ2-7	few	-	TGTGCCATCAGTGATAGGCACGAGCAGTACTTC	CAISDRHEQYF
TRBV6-1	TRBJ1-3	-	-	TGTGCCAGCAACCTCGGAAGCGATTCTGGAAACACCATATATTTT	CASNLGSDSGNTIYF
TRBV27	TRBJ1-2	many	-	TGTGCCAGCAGTCCACCCCTACCAAACTATGGCTACACCTTC	CASSPPLPNYGYTF
TRBV7-9	TRBJ1-3	-	-	TGTGCCAGCAGCTTTTTGGGGGTGGCAAACACCATATATTTT	CASSFLGVANTIYF
TRBV19	TRBJ2-4	few	-	TGTGCCAGTAGCCCCCTCGGGGACAACAAAAACATTCAGTACTTC	CASSPLGDNKNIQYF
TRBV3-1	TRBJ2-2	-	TRBD1	TGTGCCAGCAGCCAAGGGACAGGGGGATGGACCGGGGAGCTGTTTTTT	CASSQGTGGWTGELFF
TRBV7-8	TRBJ2-7	-	-	TGTGCCAGCAGTCCACGTCGGGGGGCAGGGGTATCCTACGAGCAGTACTTC	CASSPRRGAGVSYEQYF